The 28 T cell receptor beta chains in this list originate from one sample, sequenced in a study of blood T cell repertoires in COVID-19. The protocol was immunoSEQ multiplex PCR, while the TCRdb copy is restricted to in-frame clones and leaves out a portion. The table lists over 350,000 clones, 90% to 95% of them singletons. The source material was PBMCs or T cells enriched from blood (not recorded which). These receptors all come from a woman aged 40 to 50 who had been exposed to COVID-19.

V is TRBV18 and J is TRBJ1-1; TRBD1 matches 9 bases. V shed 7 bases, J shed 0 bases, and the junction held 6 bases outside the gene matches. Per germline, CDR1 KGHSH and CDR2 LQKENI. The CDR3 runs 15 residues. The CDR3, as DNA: TGTGCCAGCTGTGTCGGGACAGGGTTGAACACTGAAGCTTTCTTT. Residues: CASCVGTGLNTEAFF.

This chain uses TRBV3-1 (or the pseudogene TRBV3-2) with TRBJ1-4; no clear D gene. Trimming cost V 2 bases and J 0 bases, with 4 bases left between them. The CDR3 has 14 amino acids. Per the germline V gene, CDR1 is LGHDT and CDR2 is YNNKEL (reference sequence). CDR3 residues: CASSQLPTNEKLFF. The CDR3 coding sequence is TGTGCCAGCAGCCAACTCCCAACTAATGAAAAACTGTTTTTT.

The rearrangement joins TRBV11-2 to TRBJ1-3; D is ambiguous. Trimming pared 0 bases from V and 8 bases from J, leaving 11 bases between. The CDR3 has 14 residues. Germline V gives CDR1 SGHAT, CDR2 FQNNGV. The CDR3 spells CASSLDGRVDTIYF. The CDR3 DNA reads TGTGCCAGCAGCTTAGATGGTCGCGTGGACACCATATATTTT. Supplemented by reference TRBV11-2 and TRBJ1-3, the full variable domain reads EAGVAQSPRYKIIEKRQSVAFWCNPISGHATLYWYQQILGQGPKLLIQFQNNGVVDDSQLPKDRFSAERLKGVDSTLKIQPAKLEDSAVYLCASSLDGRVDTIYFGEGSWLTVV.

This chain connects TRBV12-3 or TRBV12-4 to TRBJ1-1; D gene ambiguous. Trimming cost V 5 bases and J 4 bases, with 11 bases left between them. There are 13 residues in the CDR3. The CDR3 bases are TGTGCCAGCAGTACGGACCGGGGCACTGAAGCTTTCTTT. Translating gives CASSTDRGTEAFF.

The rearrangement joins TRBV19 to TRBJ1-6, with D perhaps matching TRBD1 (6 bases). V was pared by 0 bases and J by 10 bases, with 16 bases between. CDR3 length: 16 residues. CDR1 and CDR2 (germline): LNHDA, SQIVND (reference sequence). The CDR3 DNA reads TGTGCCAGTAGTATAGATTCGACAGGCATGGGGTCACCCCTCCACTTT. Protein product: CASSIDSTGMGSPLHF.

The CDR3 here is CASSEAGAPPDTQYF. CDR3 DNA sequence: TGCGCCAGCAGTGAGGCGGGGGCCCCGCCGGATACGCAGTATTTT. The chain combines TRBV10-1 with TRBJ2-3, with D tentatively TRBD2 (7 bases). Between the trimmed V and J ends, which lost 2 bases and 6 bases, there was a span of 15 bases. Germline loops: CDR1 WNHNN, CDR2 SYGVQD (reference sequence). The CDR3 is 15 amino acids.

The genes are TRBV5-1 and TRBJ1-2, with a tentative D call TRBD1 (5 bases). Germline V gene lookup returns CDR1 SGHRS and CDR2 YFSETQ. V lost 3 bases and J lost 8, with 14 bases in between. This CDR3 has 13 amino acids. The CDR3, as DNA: TGCGCCAGCAGCTCGAGCAGGGAAGACGGCTACACCTTC. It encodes CASSSSREDGYTF.

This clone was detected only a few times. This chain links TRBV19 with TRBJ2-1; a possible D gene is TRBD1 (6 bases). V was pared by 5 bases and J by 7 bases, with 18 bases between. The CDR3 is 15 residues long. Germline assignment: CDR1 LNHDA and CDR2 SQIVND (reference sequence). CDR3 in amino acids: CASSLQGSLVNEQFF. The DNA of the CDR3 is TGTGCCAGTAGTCTTCAGGGGTCTTTGGTAAATGAGCAGTTCTTC.

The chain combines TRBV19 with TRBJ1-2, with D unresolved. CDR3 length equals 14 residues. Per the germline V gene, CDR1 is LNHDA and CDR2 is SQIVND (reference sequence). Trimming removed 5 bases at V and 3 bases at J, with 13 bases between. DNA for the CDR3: TGTGCCAGTAGTTGGGAGGCCCGGGACTATGGCTACACCTTC. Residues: CASSWEARDYGYTF.

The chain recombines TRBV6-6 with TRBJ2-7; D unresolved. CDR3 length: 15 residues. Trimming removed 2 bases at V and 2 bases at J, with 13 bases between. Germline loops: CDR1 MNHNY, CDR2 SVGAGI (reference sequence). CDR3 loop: CASSYGIAPTYEQYF. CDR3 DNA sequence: TGTGCCAGCAGTTACGGAATAGCCCCAACCTACGAGCAGTACTTC.

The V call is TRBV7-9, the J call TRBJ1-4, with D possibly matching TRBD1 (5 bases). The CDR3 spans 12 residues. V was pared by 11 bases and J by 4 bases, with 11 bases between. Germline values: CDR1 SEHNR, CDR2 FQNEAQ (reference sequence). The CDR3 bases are TGTGCCGGACGGGGGAGTAATGAAAAACTGTTTTTT. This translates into CAGRGSNEKLFF.

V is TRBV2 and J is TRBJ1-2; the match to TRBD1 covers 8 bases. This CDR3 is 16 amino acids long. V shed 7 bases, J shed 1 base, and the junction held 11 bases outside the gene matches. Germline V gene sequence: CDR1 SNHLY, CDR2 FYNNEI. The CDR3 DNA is TGTGCCAGCACCCGAGAGACAGGGGATTATAACTATGGCTACACCTTC. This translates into CASTRETGDYNYGYTF.

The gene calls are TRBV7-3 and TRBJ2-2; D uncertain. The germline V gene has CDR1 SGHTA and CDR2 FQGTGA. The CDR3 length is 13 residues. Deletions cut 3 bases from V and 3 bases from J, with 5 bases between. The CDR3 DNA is TGTGCCAGCAGCTTCCGTGACACCGGGGAGCTGTTTTTT. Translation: CASSFRDTGELFF.

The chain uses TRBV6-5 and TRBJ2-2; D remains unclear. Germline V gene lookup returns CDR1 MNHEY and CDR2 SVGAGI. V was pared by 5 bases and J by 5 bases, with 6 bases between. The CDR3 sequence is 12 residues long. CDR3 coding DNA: TGTGCCAGCAGTAGCCCGACCGGGGAGCTGTTTTTT. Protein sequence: CASSSPTGELFF.

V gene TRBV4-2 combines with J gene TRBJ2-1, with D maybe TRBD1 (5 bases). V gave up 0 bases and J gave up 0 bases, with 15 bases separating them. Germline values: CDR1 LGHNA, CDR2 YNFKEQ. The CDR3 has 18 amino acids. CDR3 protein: CASSQEGAGLSSYNEQFF. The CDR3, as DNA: TGTGCCAGCAGCCAAGAAGGTGCAGGGCTTAGCTCCTACAATGAGCAGTTCTTC.

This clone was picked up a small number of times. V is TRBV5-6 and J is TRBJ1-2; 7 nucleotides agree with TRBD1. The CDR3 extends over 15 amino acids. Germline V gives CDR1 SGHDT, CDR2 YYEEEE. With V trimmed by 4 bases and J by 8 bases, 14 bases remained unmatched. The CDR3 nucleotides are TGTGCCAGCAGCGTGAGAGGGGGCGGCGGGATGGGCTACACCTTC. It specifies CASSVRGGGGMGYTF.

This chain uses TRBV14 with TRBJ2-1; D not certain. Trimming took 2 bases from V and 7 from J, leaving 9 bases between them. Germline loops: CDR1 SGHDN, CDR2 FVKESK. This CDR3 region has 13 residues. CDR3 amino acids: CASSQLRVNEQFF. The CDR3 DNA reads TGTGCCAGCAGCCAACTACGAGTAAATGAGCAGTTCTTC.

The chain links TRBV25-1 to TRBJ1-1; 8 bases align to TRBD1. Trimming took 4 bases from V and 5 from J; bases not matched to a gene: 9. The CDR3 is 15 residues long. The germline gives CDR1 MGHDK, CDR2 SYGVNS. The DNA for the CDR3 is TGTGCCAGCAGTGCAGGGGGCGAGTTGGGTACTGAAGCTTTCTTT. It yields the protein CASSAGGELGTEAFF. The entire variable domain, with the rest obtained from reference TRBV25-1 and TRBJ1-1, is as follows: EADIYQTPRYLVIGTGKKITLECSQTMGHDKMYWYQQDPGMELHLIHYSYGVNSTEKGDLSSESTVSRIRTEHFPLTLESARPSHTSQYLCASSAGGELGTEAFFGQGTRLTVV.

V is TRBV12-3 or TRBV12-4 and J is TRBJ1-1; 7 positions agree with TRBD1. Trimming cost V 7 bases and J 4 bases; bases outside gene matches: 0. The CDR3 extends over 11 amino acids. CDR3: CASTGGTEAFF. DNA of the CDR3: TGTGCCAGCACAGGGGGCACTGAAGCTTTCTTT.

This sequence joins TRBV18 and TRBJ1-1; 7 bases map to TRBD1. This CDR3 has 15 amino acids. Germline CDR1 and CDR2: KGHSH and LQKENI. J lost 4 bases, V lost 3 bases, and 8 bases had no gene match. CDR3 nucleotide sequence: TGTGCCAGCTCACCTTCACAGGGGAGGAGCACTGAAGCTTTCTTT. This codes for CASSPSQGRSTEAFF.

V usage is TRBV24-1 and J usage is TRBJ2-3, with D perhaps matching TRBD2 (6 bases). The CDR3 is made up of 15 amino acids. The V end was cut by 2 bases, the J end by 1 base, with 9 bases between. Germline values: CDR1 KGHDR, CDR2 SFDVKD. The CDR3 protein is CATSDYVAGTDTQYF. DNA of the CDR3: TGTGCCACCAGTGATTATGTAGCGGGCACAGATACGCAGTATTTT.

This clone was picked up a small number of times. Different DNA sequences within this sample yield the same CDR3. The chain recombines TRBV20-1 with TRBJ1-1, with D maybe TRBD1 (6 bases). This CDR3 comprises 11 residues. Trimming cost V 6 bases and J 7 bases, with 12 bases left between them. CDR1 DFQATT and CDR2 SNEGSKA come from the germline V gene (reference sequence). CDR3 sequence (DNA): TGCAGTGCCCGGGGGGCAGTTGAAGCTTTCTTT. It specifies CSARGAVEAFF.

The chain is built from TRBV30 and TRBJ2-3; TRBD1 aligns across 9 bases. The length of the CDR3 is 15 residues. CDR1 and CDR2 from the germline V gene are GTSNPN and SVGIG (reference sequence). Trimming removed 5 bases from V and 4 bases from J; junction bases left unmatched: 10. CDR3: CAWVNPGQGADTQYF. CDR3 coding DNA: TGTGCCTGGGTTAACCCGGGACAGGGAGCAGATACGCAGTATTTT.

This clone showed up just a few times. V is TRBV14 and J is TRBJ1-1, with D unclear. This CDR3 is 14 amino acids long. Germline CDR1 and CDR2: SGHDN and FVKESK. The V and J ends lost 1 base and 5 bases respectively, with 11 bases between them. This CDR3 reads CASSQGNAGTEAFF. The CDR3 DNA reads TGTGCCAGCAGCCAAGGGAACGCCGGGACTGAAGCTTTCTTT.

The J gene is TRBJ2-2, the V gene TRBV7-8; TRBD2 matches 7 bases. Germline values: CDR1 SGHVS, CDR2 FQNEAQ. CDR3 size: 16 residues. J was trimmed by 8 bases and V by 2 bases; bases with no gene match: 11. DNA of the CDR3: TGTGCCAGCAGCTTAAGGACTAGGGGCTTCGAGGGGGAGCTGTTTTTT. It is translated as CASSLRTRGFEGELFF.

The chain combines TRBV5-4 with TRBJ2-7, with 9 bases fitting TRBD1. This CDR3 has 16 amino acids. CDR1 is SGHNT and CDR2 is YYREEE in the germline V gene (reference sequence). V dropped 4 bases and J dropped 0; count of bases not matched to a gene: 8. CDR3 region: CASSLRNRGPSYEQYF. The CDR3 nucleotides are TGTGCCAGCAGCCTGCGTAACAGGGGGCCCTCCTACGAGCAGTACTTC. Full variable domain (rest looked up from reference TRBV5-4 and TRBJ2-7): ETGVTQSPTHLIKTRGQQVTLRCSSQSGHNTVSWYQQALGQGPQFIFQYYREEENGRGNFPPRFSGLQFPNYSSELNVNALELDDSALYLCASSLRNRGPSYEQYFGPGTRLTVT.

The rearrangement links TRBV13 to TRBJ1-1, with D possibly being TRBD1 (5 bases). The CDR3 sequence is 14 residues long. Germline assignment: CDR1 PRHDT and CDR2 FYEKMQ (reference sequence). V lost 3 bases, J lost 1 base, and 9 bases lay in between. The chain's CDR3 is CASSFQGTNTEAFF. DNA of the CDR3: TGTGCCAGCAGCTTCCAGGGAACGAACACTGAAGCTTTCTTT.

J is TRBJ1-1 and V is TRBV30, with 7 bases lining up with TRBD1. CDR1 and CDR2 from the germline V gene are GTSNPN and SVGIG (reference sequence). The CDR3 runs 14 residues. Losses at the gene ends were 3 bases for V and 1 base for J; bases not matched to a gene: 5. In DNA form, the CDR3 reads TGTGCCTGGAGGTCCCGGGACAGGAACACTGAAGCTTTCTTT. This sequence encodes CAWRSRDRNTEAFF.